The present T cell receptor beta chain was sequenced within a study of T cell responses to AZD1222 COVID-19 vaccine. Measured with immunoSEQ multiplex PCR; TCRdb has only the in-frame clones, and not every one. The sample lists around 53,000 clones, about 85% occurring once. Sequenced material: peripheral blood, taken on day 0 of MenACWY control vaccination. The TCR originated in an adult in good health.

The CDR3 nucleotides read TGTGCCAGCAGAGGGGGGACTTCTTATGGAAACACCATATATTTT. Amino acid sequence: CASRGGTSYGNTIYF. This chain links TRBV21-1 with TRBJ1-3. TRBV21-1 is deemed a pseudogene. The CDR3 totals 15 residues.